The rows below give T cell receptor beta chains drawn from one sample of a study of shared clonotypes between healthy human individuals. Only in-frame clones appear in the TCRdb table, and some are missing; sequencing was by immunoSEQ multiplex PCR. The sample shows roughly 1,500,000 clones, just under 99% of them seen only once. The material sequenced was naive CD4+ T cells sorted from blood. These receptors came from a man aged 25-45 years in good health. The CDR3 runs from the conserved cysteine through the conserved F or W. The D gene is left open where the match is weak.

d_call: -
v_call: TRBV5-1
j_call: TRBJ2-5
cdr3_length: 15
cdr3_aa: CASSLASHSTGTQYF

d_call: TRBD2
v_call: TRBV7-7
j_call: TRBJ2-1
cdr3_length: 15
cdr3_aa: CASSRTSGRRNEQFF

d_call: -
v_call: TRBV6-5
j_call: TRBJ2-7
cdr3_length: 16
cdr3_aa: CASSYSTAGSSYEQYF

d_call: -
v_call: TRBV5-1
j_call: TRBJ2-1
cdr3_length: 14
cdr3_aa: CASSRTTQGYEQFF

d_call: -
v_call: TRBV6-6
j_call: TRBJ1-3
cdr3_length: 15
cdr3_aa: CASRPLGDSGNTIYF

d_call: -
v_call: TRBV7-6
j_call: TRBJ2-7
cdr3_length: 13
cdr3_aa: CASSALSGLVKYF

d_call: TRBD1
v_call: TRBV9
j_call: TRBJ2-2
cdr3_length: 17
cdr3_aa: CASSVSQGTPRSGELFF

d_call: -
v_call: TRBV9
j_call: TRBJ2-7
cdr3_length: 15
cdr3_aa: CATTSEASGSYEQYF

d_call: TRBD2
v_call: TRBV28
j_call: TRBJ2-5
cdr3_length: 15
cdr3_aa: CASSQVAGGPETQYF

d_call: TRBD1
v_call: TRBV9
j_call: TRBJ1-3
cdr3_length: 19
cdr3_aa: CASSPRGTGGGSSGNTIYF

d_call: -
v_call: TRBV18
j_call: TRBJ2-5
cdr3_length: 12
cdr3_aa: CASSPPHMSQYF

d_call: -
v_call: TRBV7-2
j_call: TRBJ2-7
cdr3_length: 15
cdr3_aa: CASSLFFAGTYEQYF

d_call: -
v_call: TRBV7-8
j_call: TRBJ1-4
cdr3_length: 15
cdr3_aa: CASSLWRETNEKLFF

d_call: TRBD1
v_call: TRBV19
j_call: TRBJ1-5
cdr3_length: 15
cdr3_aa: CASSLSGTGNQPQHF

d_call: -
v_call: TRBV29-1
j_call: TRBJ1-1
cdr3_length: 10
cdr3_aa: CSVTENGAFF

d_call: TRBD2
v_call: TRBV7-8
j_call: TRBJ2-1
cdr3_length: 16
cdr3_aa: CASVSSGDLSYNEQFF

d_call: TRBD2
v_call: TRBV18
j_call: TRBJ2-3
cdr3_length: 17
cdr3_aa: CASTESTSGSVGDTQYF

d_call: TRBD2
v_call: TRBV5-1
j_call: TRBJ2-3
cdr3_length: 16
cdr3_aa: CASSLGLAGVTDTQYF

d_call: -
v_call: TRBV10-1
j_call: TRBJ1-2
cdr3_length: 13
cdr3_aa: CASSLSRGYGYTF

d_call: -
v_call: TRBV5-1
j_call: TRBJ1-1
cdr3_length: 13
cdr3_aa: CASSGFLNTEAFF

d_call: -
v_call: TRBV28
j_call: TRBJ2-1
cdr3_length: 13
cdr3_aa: CASSSPAGHEQFF

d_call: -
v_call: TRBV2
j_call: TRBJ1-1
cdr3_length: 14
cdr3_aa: CASSVVGVSTEAFF

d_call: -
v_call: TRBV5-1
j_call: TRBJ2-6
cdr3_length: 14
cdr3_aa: CASSLSTGANVLTF